The present T cell receptor beta chain was sequenced within a study of T-cell reconstitution after alpha-beta-depleted transplantation in children. This CDR3 spans 16 amino acids. V gave up 2 bases and J gave up 4 bases; unmatched junction bases: 7. Germline values: CDR1 DFQATT, CDR2 SNEGSKA (reference sequence). TCRbeta library construction was performed incorporating unique molecular identifiers. TCRdb re-derived calls from the PCR reads in MiXCR, one entry per CDR3 protein. The sample shows 200,000 to 250,000 distinct CDR3 sequences, roughly 10% of them seen only once. This clonotype has at least ten counts. Its cognate antigen is unknown. Notes on the study in general: The origin of high day-60 TCRbeta diversity in some patients lay in surviving recipient T cells and thymic progenitors. One year post-transplant, T-cell counts and diversity were largely derived from T cells produced anew. Approximately two months post-transplant, alpha-beta T cells reportedly originated from several hundred expanded graft clones.

The sequence was collected from a child under two years old with acute myeloid leukemia, due to receive a stem cell transplant. Sequencing used PBMCs, obtained before TCRalphabeta/CD19-depleted stem cell transplant. The chain links TRBV20-1 to TRBJ2-1; TRBD2 matches at 11 bases. The CDR3 sequence is CSARSGTSGNYNEQFF. DNA of the CDR3: TGCAGTGCTAGATCGGGGACTAGCGGAAATTACAATGAGCAGTTCTTC.